Listed below are T cell receptor beta chains from one sample, sequenced in a study of blood T cell repertoires in COVID-19. TCRdb keeps only in-frame clones here, not all; method: immunoSEQ multiplex PCR. The repertoire holds about 140,000 clones, about three quarters seen once, with roughly 9% in the top ten. Sequencing was performed on peripheral blood. Receptors originate from a woman aged 45-60 years with active or convalescent COVID-19. Each CDR3 is given with its conserved first and last residue. A D gene is named only where the DNA matches it firmly. Only some rows state a clone size, as once, few, many or a class for expanded clones.

clone size	V gene	J gene	D gene	CDR3 DNA	CDR3 protein
.	TRBV7-3	TRBJ2-1	TRBD2	TGTGCCAGCAGCTTAAAGGGGACTAGAGAGGCGGTCTACAATGAGCAGTTCTTC	CASSLKGTREAVYNEQFF
.	TRBV21-1	TRBJ2-4	.	TGTGCCAGCAGCAAAGGGGAGGACAGGGAGGGAAACATTCAGTACTTC	CASSKGEDREGNIQYF
.	TRBV24-1	TRBJ2-3	.	TGTGCCACCAGTGAAGGAGCTAGCACAGATACGCAGTATTTT	CATSEGASTDTQYF
.	TRBV29-1	TRBJ2-7	TRBD1	TGCAGCGCATCCCGGCTGAGGACAGGGGGTAGGGACGAGCAGTACTTC	CSASRLRTGGRDEQYF
.	TRBV11-2	TRBJ1-2	TRBD1	TGTGCCAGCAGCAAAACAGGGGGCTTTAACTATGGCTACACCTTC	CASSKTGGFNYGYTF
.	TRBV2	TRBJ1-4	TRBD1	TGTGCCACCACCGGGACAGGGTCGCCAAAACTGTTTTTT	CATTGTGSPKLFF
.	TRBV28	TRBJ2-1	.	TGTGCCAGCAGTTCGCGCGTGTACGGGTTGGATAGTCGGTACAATGAGCAGTTCTTC	CASSSRVYGLDSRYNEQFF
.	TRBV27	TRBJ1-2	TRBD1	TGTGCCAGCATGAACCCCGGGACAGGGGGCTATGGCTACACCTTC	CASMNPGTGGYGYTF
.	TRBV7-3	TRBJ2-1	TRBD1	TGTGCCAGCAGCCCCGCGGGACAGGGACCTAAGGCCCTCTACAATGAGCAGTTCTTC	CASSPAGQGPKALYNEQFF
.	TRBV7-6	TRBJ2-1	TRBD2	TGTGCCAGCAGCTTCGGGCTAGCGGGAGGTACCAATGAGCAGTTCTTC	CASSFGLAGGTNEQFF
few	TRBV6-5	TRBJ2-1	TRBD2	TGTGCCAGCCGCGGGACTACCACAAATGAGCAGTTCTTC	CASRGTTTNEQFF
.	TRBV24-1	TRBJ1-2	.	TGTGCCACCAGTGATTTGGGACGGGGGTATGGCTACACCTTC	CATSDLGRGYGYTF
once	TRBV9	TRBJ2-3	.	TGTGCCAGCAGCGTTAAGGGACAAAGGACCACAGATACGCAGTATTTT	CASSVKGQRTTDTQYF
few	TRBV30	TRBJ1-6	.	TGTGCCTGGAGTGTGGGGGGGAATTCACCCCTCCACTTT	CAWSVGGNSPLHF
.	TRBV19	TRBJ2-3	TRBD1	TGTGCCAGTAGTGTTCCGGGACAGGGCACAGATACGCAGTATTTT	CASSVPGQGTDTQYF
.	TRBV9	TRBJ1-6	.	TGTGCCAGCAGCGTAAGCGGGGTTTCACCCCTCCACTTT	CASSVSGVSPLHF
.	TRBV7-9	TRBJ2-7	.	TGTGCCAGCAGCTTAGCGGGGGGAAACTACGAGCAGTACTTC	CASSLAGGNYEQYF
.	TRBV29-1	TRBJ1-2	TRBD1	TGCAGCGCCGCCAAGACAGGGGCAGCTAACTATGGCTACACCTTC	CSAAKTGAANYGYTF
.	TRBV7-9	TRBJ2-7	TRBD2	TGTGCCAGCAGCCTGACTAGCGGGAGGTACGAGCAGTACTTC	CASSLTSGRYEQYF
.	TRBV7-6	TRBJ1-5	.	TGTGCCAGCAGCTTGCAGGGTGGGGATCAGCCCCAGCATTTT	CASSLQGGDQPQHF
once	TRBV5-6	TRBJ2-7	.	TGTGCCAGCAGCTTGGTAGGGGCCCTTTACGAGCAGTACTTC	CASSLVGALYEQYF
.	TRBV3-1/TRBV3-2	TRBJ1-3	.	TGTGCCAGCAGCCAGGGGAGCTCTGGAAACACCATATATTTT	CASSQGSSGNTIYF
.	TRBV12-3/TRBV12-4	TRBJ2-4	.	TGTGCCAGCAGCGACAGGTCGGACATTCAGTACTTC	CASSDRSDIQYF
.	TRBV29-1	TRBJ2-2	.	TGCAGCGCTTCCAGGGGGAACACCGGGGAGCTGTTTTTT	CSASRGNTGELFF
few	TRBV9	TRBJ2-2	TRBD2	TGTGCCAGCAGCGTAGATGGGGGACTAGCGGTAAACGGGGAGCTGTTTTTT	CASSVDGGLAVNGELFF
.	TRBV19	TRBJ2-3	.	TGTGCCAGTAGTCGGGGGACTTCTATCGTTACGCAGTATTTT	CASSRGTSIVTQYF
once	TRBV18	TRBJ2-1	TRBD1	TGTGCCAGCTCACCCCGCTGGGGGCCGGTTGCCAGGGGGCACGAGCAGTTCTTC	CASSPRWGPVARGHEQFF